One and the same sample provided the 3 T cell receptor beta chains below, sequenced in a study of beta chain features in type 1 diabetes (dated by TCRdb to 2017 to 2018). Libraries came from the immunoSEQ multiplex PCR assay. The entire amount of isolated RNA was reverse transcribed using the High Capacity cDNA Reverse Transcription Kit, so the sequenced TCRB transcripts were expressed ones. In TCRdb, the immuneACCESS table is reduced to in-frame sequences with V and J assigned. These tables do not hold every clone; where another copy was compared, an unresolved V gene accounts for under half, and the others remain unexplained. The sample has over 150,000 clones on record, around an eighth of them singletons. The top ten constitute approximately 0.62% of the sample. The specimen sequenced was central memory CD4+ T cells from blood. Receptors were obtained from a woman aged 18-29 years in good health.

This chain uses TRBV7-9 with TRBJ2-7; 10 bases match TRBD1. The CDR3 contains 15 residues. CDR1 and CDR2 (germline): SEHNR, FQNEAQ (reference sequence). Trimming took 6 bases from V and 3 from J; bases not matched to a gene: 8. CDR3 nucleotides: TGTGCCAGCAGGGATACCGGGACAGGGGTCTACGAGCAGTACTTC. It specifies CASRDTGTGVYEQYF.

Only a few counts were recorded for this clone. The chain employs TRBV5-1 and TRBJ2-6; D gene unclear. Germline-derived CDR1 and CDR2 are SGHRS and YFSETQ. Trimming pared 4 bases from V and 1 base from J, leaving 6 bases between. The CDR3 contains 14 residues. CDR3 region: CASSPVSGANVLTF. For the CDR3, the DNA is TGCGCCAGCAGCCCAGTGTCTGGGGCCAACGTCCTGACTTTC.

The sample holds a few counts of this clone. This chain joins TRBV7-9 and TRBJ1-2, with 9 bases aligning to TRBD1. Germline CDR1 SEHNR, CDR2 FQNEAQ (reference sequence). V lost 5 bases to trimming and J lost 8 bases; unmatched junction nucleotides: 6. The CDR3 sequence is 13 residues long. The CDR3 loop is CASSPRDREGYTF. The CDR3 DNA follows: TGTGCCAGCAGCCCGCGGGACAGGGAAGGCTACACCTTC.